This T cell receptor beta chain was identified during a study of T cell responses to AZD1222 COVID-19 vaccine. Findings of the study overall: Close to half of spike-specific TCRs reportedly recognize unmutated variant regions. The CD4 TCRs associated with vaccination extended across spike and predominated at 160-218 and 743-854. Spike-specific TCR breadth and depth grew following two AZD1222 doses. Seropositivity was recorded at baseline in only 6 or 7 AZD1222 recipients.

Generated by immunoSEQ multiplex PCR, the TCRdb table keeps only in-frame clones and is missing some. The table has 95,000 to 100,000 clones, 85% to 90% seen once. Points on this clone: Its target is not known.

The V gene end was trimmed by 6 bases and the J gene end by 14 bases; junction bases not matched to a gene: 16. The length of the CDR3 is 14 residues. CDR1 and CDR2 (germline): SGDLS, YYNGEE. The chain employs TRBV9 and TRBJ2-2, with 7 bases identical to TRBD2. The sequencing here drew on peripheral blood, taken 28 days after the second AZD1222 dose. This receptor was obtained from an adult who received the AZD1222 COVID-19 vaccine. The CDR3 coding sequence is TGTGCCAGCACCCTGGGAGGGGTGGGATCTATTCTGTTTTTT. This gives the protein CASTLGGVGSILFF.